This T cell receptor (beta chain) was captured in a study of shared clonotypes between healthy human individuals. CD45RO-negative cells were positively selected for CCR7, leaving out terminally differentiated effector memory CD45RA+ cells. TCRdb's table, derived via immunoSEQ multiplex PCR, lists solely in-frame clones and lacks some. Of about 650,000 clones in the sample, about 95% were seen once. The CDR3 sequence is 13 residues long. Germline V gene lookup returns CDR1 SGHKS and CDR2 YYEKEE (reference sequence). Trimming stripped 9 bases from V and 7 bases from J, with 19 bases between. Input material: naive CD8+ T cells sorted from blood. This clonotype was obtained from a woman in her thirties in good health. The chain combines TRBV5-5 with TRBJ1-1; possibly TRBD1 for D (5 bases). CDR3 residues: CATHDIDSYEAFF. For the CDR3, the DNA is TGTGCCACGCACGACATCGACAGTTATGAAGCTTTCTTT.